The 23 T cell receptor beta chains in this list originate from one sample, sequenced in a study of T cell changes during pregnancy in multiple sclerosis. Generated by immunoSEQ multiplex PCR, the TCRdb table keeps only in-frame clones and is missing some. The sample has tens of thousands of clones, 70% to 90% seen once. The sample was peripheral blood, taken in the first trimester of pregnancy. These TCRs come from a female donor with multiple sclerosis, enrolled in a pregnancy study.

CDR3 DNA: TGTGCCAGCAGCGTAGGGGGGGGCGAGGAGACCCAGTACTTC. Residues: CASSVGGGEETQYF. V and J are TRBV9 and TRBJ2-5, with D possibly being TRBD2 (7 bases). The CDR3 is made up of 14 amino acids. Germline CDR1 SGDLS, CDR2 YYNGEE. V was cut by 0 bases and J by 5 bases, with 11 bases left in between.

To note about this clone: Other DNA sequences in the sample encode the same CDR3. The genes are TRBV30 and TRBJ1-2; a possible D gene is TRBD1 (5 bases). Per the germline V gene, CDR1 is GTSNPN and CDR2 is SVGIG (reference sequence). The germline V and J ends were trimmed by 0 bases and 0 bases, with 11 bases remaining between them. This CDR3 has 15 amino acids. The DNA for the CDR3 is TGTGCCTGGAGTGTAGCTGGGGGGTCTAACTATGGCTACACCTTC. It specifies CAWSVAGGSNYGYTF.

V gene TRBV9 combines with J gene TRBJ2-2; the match to TRBD1 covers 7 bases. The CDR3 sequence is 16 residues long. The germline V gene encodes CDR1 SGDLS and CDR2 YYNGEE. The junction had 2 bases not matched to a gene; V was cut back by 0 bases and J by 0 bases. CDR3 amino acids: CASSVDGTANTGELFF. CDR3 DNA: TGTGCCAGCAGCGTAGATGGGACAGCGAACACCGGGGAGCTGTTTTTT.

V usage is TRBV12-5 and J usage is TRBJ1-1, with 10 nucleotides matching TRBD1. Germline V gene lookup returns CDR1 LGHNT and CDR2 FRNRAP. This CDR3 region has 18 residues. V shed 0 bases and J 0 bases; nucleotides not matched to a gene: 7. This CDR3 is CASGLVLGQGELNTEAFF. The CDR3, as DNA: TGTGCTAGTGGTTTGGTATTAGGACAGGGGGAGCTGAACACTGAAGCTTTCTTT.

This clone appeared a few times. This chain joins TRBV7-8 and TRBJ1-3; D is undetermined. This CDR3 is 15 amino acids long. Trimming shortened V by 4 bases and J by 2 bases, and 12 bases separated the two germline ends. Germline V gene data show CDR1 as SGHVS and CDR2 as FQNEAQ. The DNA for the CDR3 is TGTGCCAGCAGCTCCAGCAGCGGGGCTGGAAACACCATATATTTT. Translated, it gives CASSSSSGAGNTIYF.

This chain joins TRBV10-2 and TRBJ2-1, with 8 bases lining up with TRBD1. V lost 6 bases, J lost 5 bases, and 6 bases stayed unmatched. The CDR3 runs 14 residues. CDR1 is WSHSY and CDR2 is SAAADI in the germline V gene. This chain's CDR3 is CASRETGVNNEQFF. CDR3 DNA sequence: TGCGCCAGCAGGGAGACAGGGGTCAACAATGAGCAGTTCTTC.

The V and J genes are TRBV6-5 and TRBJ2-7, with 9 positions matching TRBD2. The CDR3 is 15 amino acids. The junction had 5 bases not matched to a gene; V was cut back by 1 base and J by 4 bases. The germline gives CDR1 MNHEY, CDR2 SVGAGI. In nucleotides, the CDR3 is TGTGCCAGCAGTTACTTGCCTAGCGGGACTTACGAGCAGTACTTC. Protein product: CASSYLPSGTYEQYF.

This clone was recorded a few times. V is TRBV2 and J is TRBJ2-7, with D tentatively TRBD2 (5 bases). Germline loops: CDR1 SNHLY, CDR2 FYNNEI. This CDR3 is built from 11 residues. Trimming stripped 5 bases from V and 9 bases from J, with 11 bases between. DNA of the CDR3: TGTGCCAGCAGTACCACCCGGGGGCAGTACTTC. Its protein is CASSTTRGQYF.

The gene calls are TRBV6-5 and TRBJ1-2, with 7 nucleotides matching TRBD1. The trim removed 6 bases at V and 5 bases at J, leaving 6 bases unmatched. The CDR3 is 13 residues long. The germline gives CDR1 MNHEY, CDR2 SVGAGI. The DNA of the CDR3 is TGTGCCAGCAGCCCTGACAGGGATTATGGCTACACCTTC. It encodes CASSPDRDYGYTF.

The rearrangement uses TRBV27 and TRBJ2-1; 9 bases are a match to TRBD2. Germline values: CDR1 MNHEY, CDR2 SMNVEV (reference sequence). The CDR3 contains 16 residues. V shed 2 bases and J 2 bases; nucleotides not matched to a gene: 4. The CDR3 DNA reads TGTGCCAGCAGTTTAAATAGCGGGGGACCCTACAATGAGCAGTTCTTC. This gives the protein CASSLNSGGPYNEQFF.

The chain has TRBV7-3 and TRBJ2-1; 7 bases are shared with TRBD2. Germline V gene lookup returns CDR1 SGHTA and CDR2 FQGTGA. The CDR3 contains 16 residues. J gave up 9 bases and V 2 bases, and 13 bases lay outside the gene matches. The CDR3 DNA follows: TGTGCCAGCAGCTTAGGAAGATCCGGGTCGGGGGGTGAGCAGTTCTTC. This gives the protein CASSLGRSGSGGEQFF.

V is TRBV28 and J is TRBJ2-7; no reliable D call. The CDR3 sequence is 11 residues long. Trimming pared 3 bases from V and 2 bases from J, leaving 2 bases between. Germline loops: CDR1 MDHEN, CDR2 SYDVKM. The CDR3 is CASSFTYEQYF. Written as DNA, the CDR3 is TGTGCCAGCAGTTTTACCTACGAGCAGTACTTC.

The chain links TRBV4-1 to TRBJ2-5; the D gene is possibly TRBD1 (6 bases). CDR3 length equals 14 residues. CDR1 and CDR2 (germline): MGHRA, YSYEKL. Trimming shortened V by 0 bases and J by 3 bases, and 8 bases separated the two germline ends. The CDR3 DNA is TGCGCCAGCAGCCAAGAGGGGGCAGAAGAGACCCAGTACTTC. Its translation: CASSQEGAEETQYF.

The genes are TRBV14 and TRBJ2-3; 9 bases match TRBD2. This CDR3 has 16 residues. The germline V gene encodes CDR1 SGHDN and CDR2 FVKESK. V shed 3 bases and J 1 base; nucleotides not matched to a gene: 5. This CDR3 reads CASSHIAGVGTDTQYF. The CDR3 region has the DNA TGTGCCAGCAGCCACATAGCGGGAGTGGGCACAGATACGCAGTATTTT.

This chain links TRBV7-9 with TRBJ2-6; a weak D match, TRBD2 (5 bases). In germline, CDR1 is SEHNR, CDR2 FQNEAQ (reference sequence). This CDR3 has 15 residues. Trimming removed 2 bases from V and 3 bases from J, with 8 bases in between. This CDR3 is CASSLLAGGANVLTF. The CDR3 DNA is TGTGCCAGCAGCTTACTTGCGGGTGGGGCCAACGTCCTGACTTTC.

This sequence joins TRBV11-2 and TRBJ2-7, with TRBD2 identical over 8 bases. The J segment lost 2 bases and the V segment lost 0 bases, leaving 3 bases of the junction unmatched. The CDR3 is made up of 15 amino acids. Germline V gene sequence: CDR1 SGHAT, CDR2 FQNNGV. CDR3 nucleotides: TGTGCCAGCAGCTTAGATCCGACTAGCGCCTACGAGCAGTACTTC. This encodes CASSLDPTSAYEQYF.

The chain couples TRBV6-5 to TRBJ1-2, with TRBD1 matching 7 bases. Germline trimming cut 7 bases from V and 4 bases from J; bases unmatched to any gene: 9. Germline V gene lookup returns CDR1 MNHEY and CDR2 SVGAGI. This CDR3 is built from 14 residues. CDR3 nucleotide sequence: TGTGCCAGCAAACTATCAGGGGGACCCTATGGCTACACCTTC. It encodes CASKLSGGPYGYTF.

V usage is TRBV28 and J usage is TRBJ2-7, with D perhaps TRBD2 (5 bases). The V and J ends lost 7 bases and 2 bases respectively, with 12 bases between them. The CDR3 length is 13 residues. Germline V CDR1 and CDR2: MDHEN, SYDVKM. CDR3 in DNA: TGTGCCAGCATTAAAATCGGGACCTACGAGCAGTACTTC. It codes for CASIKIGTYEQYF.

The chain couples TRBV6-6 to TRBJ2-5, with D unresolved. Trimming removed 5 bases from V and 5 bases from J, with 6 bases in between. The CDR3 covers 11 residues. Germline assignment: CDR1 MNHNY and CDR2 SVGAGI (reference sequence). The CDR3 here is CASSTKETQYF. The CDR3 DNA sequence: TGTGCCAGCAGTACTAAGGAGACCCAGTACTTC.

The V and J genes are TRBV7-9 and TRBJ2-2; 11 bases align to TRBD2. This CDR3 region has 19 residues. The germline V gene encodes CDR1 SEHNR and CDR2 FQNEAQ (reference sequence). V lost 4 bases, J lost 4 bases, and 14 bases stayed unmatched. CDR3 residues: CASSSGQGPTSGSTGELFF. CDR3 DNA: TGTGCCAGCAGCTCCGGACAGGGGCCTACTAGCGGGAGCACCGGGGAGCTGTTTTTT.

The gene calls are TRBV5-1 and TRBJ2-5, with TRBD2 matching over 10 bases. The germline V gene encodes CDR1 SGHRS and CDR2 YFSETQ. Trimming at V came to 4 bases and at J to 2 bases, leaving 5 bases not matched to a gene. The CDR3 has 15 amino acids. CDR3 region: CASSPGLAEQETQYF. The CDR3 region has the DNA TGCGCCAGCAGCCCCGGACTAGCGGAACAAGAGACCCAGTACTTC. The variable domain in full, with the rest retrieved from reference TRBV5-1 and TRBJ2-5, is KAGVTQTPRYLIKTRGQQVTLSCSPISGHRSVSWYQQTPGQGLQFLFEYFSETQRNKGNFPGRFSGRQFSNSRSEMNVSTLELGDSALYLCASSPGLAEQETQYFGPGTRLLVL.

The V gene is TRBV4-3, the J gene TRBJ1-2; 9 bases fit TRBD1. Germline lookup yields CDR1 LGHNA and CDR2 YSLEER. V was pared by 2 bases and J by 5 bases, with 3 bases of the junction left unmatched. This CDR3 contains 14 residues. CDR3 protein: CASSQLQGAYGYTF. The CDR3 bases are TGCGCCAGCAGCCAACTACAGGGGGCGTATGGCTACACCTTC.

This chain links TRBV2 with TRBJ2-1; 11 bases align to TRBD1. The CDR3 runs to 15 residues. Looked up from germline, CDR1 is SNHLY and CDR2 is FYNNEI. J lost 8 bases, V lost 7 bases, and 10 bases had no gene match. The CDR3 protein is CASKMDRGLRDEQFF. The CDR3 coding sequence is TGTGCCAGCAAGATGGACAGGGGGCTCCGCGATGAGCAGTTCTTC.